The clone carrying this TCR beta chain showed up just a few times. This sample stems from a study of metastatic and nonmetastatic thyroid tumors. The entire patient cohort was treatment-naive prior to thyroid surgery. V was trimmed by 5 bases and J by 4 bases, leaving 14 bases between them. The CDR3 covers 14 residues. Germline V gene sequence: CDR1 MDHEN, CDR2 SYDVKM. Through MiXCR, TCRdb re-clonotyped the PCR reads. The table lists 35,000 to 40,000 clones, approximately 30% of them singletons. This sequence originates from a male donor with papillary thyroid cancer or a benign thyroid nodule (not recorded which). Some clones in this sample may be carry-over from other donors' samples. The sequenced sample consisted of blood. V gene TRBV28 combines with J gene TRBJ2-5, with a weak D call TRBD2 (5 bases). The CDR3 loop is CASSALLEAETQYF. In DNA form, the CDR3 reads TGTGCCAGCAGTGCCCTCCTGGAGGCAGAGACCCAGTACTTC.